The entry below gives a single T cell receptor (beta chain) sequence along with its context. There is no known antigen for this receptor. Base qualities are not at hand, and no much larger clone is one base apart. The source of the sample is a study of T cell repertoires in cytomegalovirus infection (dated by TCRdb to about 2019). Study-wide context: The peptide stimulations were aimed at well-studied HLA-B-restricted epitopes as well as recently identified HLA-C-restricted CMV epitopes, whose presentation resists viral immunomodulation. Donor HLA type was relevant to the analysis, as public TCR beta signatures indicated carriage of CMV infection together with the matching HLA type. The paper as a whole reports these results and caveats: Carriers of CMV infection plus the relevant HLA type were discriminated by the cumulative frequency of public TCR beta family members in the study cohort and in an independent approximately 360-donor cohort. The ex vivo response was dominated by HLA-C-restricted CMV-specific TCR beta clonotypes, which also provided the single most frequent clonotype in two of eight donors.

What the treatment or condition label conveys for this sample: in vitro stimulation with specific CMV peptide epitopes to enrich CMV-specific T cells. Instrument on record: Illumina HiSeq 1500. TCRdb reran the public reads through fastp at Q25 and MiXCR, keeping productive beta chains. All rows with the same CDR3 protein become a single entry with the most common DNA and genes. The table for this sample lists roughly 280,000 distinct CDR3 sequences; 20% to 25% of them were counted only once. Roughly a fifth of the sample comes from the top ten. The sequencing used cultured PBMCs, collected from culture after CMV antigen stimulation. This clonotype was sampled from a human donor in good health (CMV status not recorded). Some clones in this sample may be carry-over from other donors' samples.

The CDR3 protein is CASSQETGLNEQFF. The bases read TGTGCCAGCAGCCAAGAGACAGGGTTGAATGAGCAGTTCTTC. The sequence links TRBV3-1 to TRBJ2-1, and TRBD1 aligns with 7 junction nucleotides. After removal of 0 bases from V and 7 bases from J, the junction retains 3 bases not matched to a gene. For CDR1 and CDR2, the germline V gene (reference sequence) lists LGHDT and YNNKEL. Counted from cysteine to phenylalanine, this CDR3 has 14 amino acids. Only the CDR3 portion is preserved as DNA: 42 bases, with reading frame beginning at the first base.